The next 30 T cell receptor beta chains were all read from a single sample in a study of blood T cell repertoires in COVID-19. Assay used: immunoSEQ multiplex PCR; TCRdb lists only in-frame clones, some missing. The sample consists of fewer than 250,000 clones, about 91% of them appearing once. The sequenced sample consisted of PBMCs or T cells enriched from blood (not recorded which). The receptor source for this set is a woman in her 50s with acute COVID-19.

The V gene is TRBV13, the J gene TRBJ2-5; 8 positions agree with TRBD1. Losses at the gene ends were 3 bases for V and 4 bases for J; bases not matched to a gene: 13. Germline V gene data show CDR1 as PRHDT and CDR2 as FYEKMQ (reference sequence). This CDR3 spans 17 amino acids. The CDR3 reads CASSFRDRGPLGETQYF. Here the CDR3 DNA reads TGTGCCAGCAGCTTCAGAGACAGGGGACCGTTGGGAGAGACCCAGTACTTC.

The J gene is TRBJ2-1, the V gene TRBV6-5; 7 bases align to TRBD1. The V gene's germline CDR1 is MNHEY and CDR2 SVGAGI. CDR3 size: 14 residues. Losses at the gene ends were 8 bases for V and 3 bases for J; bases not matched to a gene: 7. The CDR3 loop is CASLDRALYNEQFF. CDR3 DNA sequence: TGTGCCAGCCTCGACAGGGCTCTCTACAATGAGCAGTTCTTC.

CDR3 residues: CASSSYGQGISQETQYF. The CDR3 DNA is TGTGCCAGCAGCTCCTACGGACAGGGAATATCTCAGGAGACCCAGTACTTC. This chain connects TRBV7-9 to TRBJ2-5; 8 nucleotides agree with TRBD1. With 4 bases clipped from V and 5 bases from J, the junction kept 15 bases outside the gene matches. The CDR3 runs 17 residues. The germline CDR1 and CDR2 sequences are SEHNR and FQNEAQ (reference sequence).

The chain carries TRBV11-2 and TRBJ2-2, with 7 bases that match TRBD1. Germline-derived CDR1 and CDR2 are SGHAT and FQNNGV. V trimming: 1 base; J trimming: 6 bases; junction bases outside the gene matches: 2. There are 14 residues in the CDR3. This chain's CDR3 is CASSLAGGAGELFF. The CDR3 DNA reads TGTGCCAGCAGCTTAGCAGGGGGAGCCGGGGAGCTGTTTTTT.

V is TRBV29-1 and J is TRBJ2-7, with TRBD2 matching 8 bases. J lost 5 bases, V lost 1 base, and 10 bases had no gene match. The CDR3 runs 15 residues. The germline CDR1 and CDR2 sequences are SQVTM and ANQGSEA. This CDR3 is CSVEVPGLVQDEQYF. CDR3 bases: TGCAGCGTTGAAGTCCCGGGACTAGTCCAAGACGAGCAGTACTTC.

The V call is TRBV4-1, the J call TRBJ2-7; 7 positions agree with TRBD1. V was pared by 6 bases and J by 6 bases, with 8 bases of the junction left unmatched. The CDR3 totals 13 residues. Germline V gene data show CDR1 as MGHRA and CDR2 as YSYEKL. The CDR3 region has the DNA TGCGCCAGCAGGGAGACAGGGCGTGGCGAGCAGTACTTC. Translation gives CASRETGRGEQYF.

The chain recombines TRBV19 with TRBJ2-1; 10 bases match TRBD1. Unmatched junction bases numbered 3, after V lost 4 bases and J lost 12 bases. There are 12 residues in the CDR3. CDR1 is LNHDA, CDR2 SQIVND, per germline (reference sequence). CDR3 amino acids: CASSTRDRGQFF. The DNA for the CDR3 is TGTGCCAGTAGTACCCGGGACAGGGGGCAGTTCTTC.

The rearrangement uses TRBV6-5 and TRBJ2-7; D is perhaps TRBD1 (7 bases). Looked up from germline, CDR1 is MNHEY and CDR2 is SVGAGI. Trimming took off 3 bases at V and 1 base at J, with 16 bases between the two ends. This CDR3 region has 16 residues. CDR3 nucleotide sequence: TGTGCCAGCAGTTATTCGGTCCCAGGGGGGTCCTACGAGCAGTACTTC. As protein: CASSYSVPGGSYEQYF.

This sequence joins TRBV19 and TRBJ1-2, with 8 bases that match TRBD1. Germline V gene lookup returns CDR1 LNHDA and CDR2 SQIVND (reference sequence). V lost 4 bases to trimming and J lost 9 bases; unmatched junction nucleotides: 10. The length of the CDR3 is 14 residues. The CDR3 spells CASSTPGGDRSYTF. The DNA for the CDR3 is TGTGCCAGTAGTACCCCAGGGGGCGATCGGAGCTACACCTTC.

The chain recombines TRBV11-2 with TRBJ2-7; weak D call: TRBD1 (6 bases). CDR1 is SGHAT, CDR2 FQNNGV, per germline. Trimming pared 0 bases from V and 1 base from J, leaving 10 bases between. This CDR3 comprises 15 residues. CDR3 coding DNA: TGTGCCAGCAGCTTAGAAACAGGGCGGTCCTACGAGCAGTACTTC. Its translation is CASSLETGRSYEQYF.

The CDR3 spells CASSLRGQGSGRATYEQYF. DNA of the CDR3: TGTGCCAGCAGCTTACGTGGGCAGGGATCAGGAAGGGCTACCTACGAGCAGTACTTC. The J gene is TRBJ2-7, the V gene TRBV7-8; tentatively, D is TRBD1 (5 bases). Per the germline V gene, CDR1 is SGHVS and CDR2 is FQNEAQ. This CDR3 has 19 amino acids. Deletions cut 2 bases from V and 2 bases from J, with 25 bases between. Filled out from reference TRBV7-8 and TRBJ2-7, the complete variable domain reads GAGVSQSPRYKVAKRGQDVALRCDPISGHVSLFWYQQALGQGPEFLTYFQNEAQLDKSGLPSDRFFAERPEGSVSTLKIQRTQQEDSAVYLCASSLRGQGSGRATYEQYFGPGTRLTVT.

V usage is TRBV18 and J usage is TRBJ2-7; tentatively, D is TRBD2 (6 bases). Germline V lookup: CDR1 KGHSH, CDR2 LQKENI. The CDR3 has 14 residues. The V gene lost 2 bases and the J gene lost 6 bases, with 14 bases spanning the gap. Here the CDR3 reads CASSPIAVGGEQYF. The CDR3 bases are TGTGCCAGCTCACCAATAGCGGTGGGGGGCGAGCAGTACTTC.

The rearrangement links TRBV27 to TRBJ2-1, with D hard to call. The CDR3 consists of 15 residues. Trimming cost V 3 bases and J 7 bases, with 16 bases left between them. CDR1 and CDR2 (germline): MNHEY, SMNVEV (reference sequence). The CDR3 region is CASSFRREVSNEQFF. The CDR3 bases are TGTGCCAGCAGTTTCCGCCGAGAGGTTTCAAATGAGCAGTTCTTC.

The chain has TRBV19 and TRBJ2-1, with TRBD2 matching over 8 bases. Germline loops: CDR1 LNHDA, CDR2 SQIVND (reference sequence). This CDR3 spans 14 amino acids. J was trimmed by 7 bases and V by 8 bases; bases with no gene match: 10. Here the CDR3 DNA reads TGTGCCAGTGCTTTGGGACTAGGTTCAAATGAGCAGTTCTTC. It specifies CASALGLGSNEQFF.

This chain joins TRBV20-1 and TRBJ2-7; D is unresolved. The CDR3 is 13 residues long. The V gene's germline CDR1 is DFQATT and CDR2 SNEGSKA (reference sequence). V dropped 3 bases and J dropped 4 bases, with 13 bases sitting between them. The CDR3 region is CSASQREPYEQYF. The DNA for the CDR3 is TGCAGTGCTAGTCAACGAGAGCCTTACGAGCAGTACTTC.

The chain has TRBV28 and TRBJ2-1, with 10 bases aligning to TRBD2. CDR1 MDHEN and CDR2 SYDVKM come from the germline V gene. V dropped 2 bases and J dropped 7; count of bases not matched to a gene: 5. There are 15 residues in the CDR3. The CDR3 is CASSLEAGGRNEQFF. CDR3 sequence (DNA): TGTGCCAGCAGTTTAGAAGCGGGAGGGCGGAATGAGCAGTTCTTC.

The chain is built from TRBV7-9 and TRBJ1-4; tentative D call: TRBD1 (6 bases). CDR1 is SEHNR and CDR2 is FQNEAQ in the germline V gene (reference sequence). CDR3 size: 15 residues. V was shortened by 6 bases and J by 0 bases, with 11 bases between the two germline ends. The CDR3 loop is CASREWTATNEKLFF. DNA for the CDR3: TGTGCCAGCAGGGAGTGGACAGCAACTAATGAAAAACTGTTTTTT.

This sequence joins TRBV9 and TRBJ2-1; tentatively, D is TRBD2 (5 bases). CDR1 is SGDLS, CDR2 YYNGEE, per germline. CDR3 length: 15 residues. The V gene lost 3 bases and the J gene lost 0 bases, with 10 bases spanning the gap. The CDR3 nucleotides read TGTGCCAGCAGCGCCGGACTCCTCTCCTACAATGAGCAGTTCTTC. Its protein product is CASSAGLLSYNEQFF.

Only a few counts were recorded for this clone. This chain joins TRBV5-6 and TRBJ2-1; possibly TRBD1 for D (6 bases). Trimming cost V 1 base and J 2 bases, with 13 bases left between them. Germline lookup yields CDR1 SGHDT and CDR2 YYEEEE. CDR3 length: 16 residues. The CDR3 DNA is TGTGCCAGCAGCTTGTGGCAGGGGATAACCTACAATGAGCAGTTCTTC. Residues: CASSLWQGITYNEQFF. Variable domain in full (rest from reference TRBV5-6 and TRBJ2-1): DAGVTQSPTHLIKTRGQQVTLRCSPKSGHDTVSWYQQALGQGPQFIFQYYEEEERQRGNFPDRFSGHQFPNYSSELNVNALLLGDSALYLCASSLWQGITYNEQFFGPGTRLTVL.

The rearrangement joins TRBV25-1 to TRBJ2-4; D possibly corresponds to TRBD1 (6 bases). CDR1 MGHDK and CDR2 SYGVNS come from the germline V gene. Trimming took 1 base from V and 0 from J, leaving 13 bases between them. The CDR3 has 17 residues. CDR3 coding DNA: TGTGCCAGCAGTGAATTAGGGACACCTCTAGCCAAAAACATTCAGTACTTC. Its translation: CASSELGTPLAKNIQYF.

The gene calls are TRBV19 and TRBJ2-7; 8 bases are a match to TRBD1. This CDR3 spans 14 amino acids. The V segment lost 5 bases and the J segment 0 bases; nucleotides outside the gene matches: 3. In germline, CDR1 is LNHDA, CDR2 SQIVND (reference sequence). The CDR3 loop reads CASSPQGASYEQYF. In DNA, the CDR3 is TGTGCCAGTAGTCCCCAGGGGGCCTCCTACGAGCAGTACTTC.

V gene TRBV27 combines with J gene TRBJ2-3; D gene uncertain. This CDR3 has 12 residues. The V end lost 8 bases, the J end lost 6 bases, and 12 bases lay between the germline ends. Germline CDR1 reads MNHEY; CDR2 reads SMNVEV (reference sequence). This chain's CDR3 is CASGLLLDTQYF. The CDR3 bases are TGTGCCAGCGGGCTCTTACTGGATACGCAGTATTTT.

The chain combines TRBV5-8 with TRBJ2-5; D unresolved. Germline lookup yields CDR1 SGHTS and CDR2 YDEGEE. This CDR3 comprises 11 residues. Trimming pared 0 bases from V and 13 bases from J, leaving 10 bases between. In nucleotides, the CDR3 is TGTGCCAGCAGCTTGGTCTCCTCTCGGTACTTC. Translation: CASSLVSSRYF.

CDR3 sequence reads: CASSFYSLSGELFF. As DNA, the CDR3 is TGTGCCAGCAGTTTCTATTCTCTCTCCGGGGAGCTGTTTTTT. The chain is built from TRBV27 and TRBJ2-2; D is undetermined. Germline CDR1 and CDR2: MNHEY and SMNVEV (reference sequence). The CDR3 loop spans 14 amino acids. V was shortened by 3 bases and J by 6 bases, with 11 bases between the two germline ends.

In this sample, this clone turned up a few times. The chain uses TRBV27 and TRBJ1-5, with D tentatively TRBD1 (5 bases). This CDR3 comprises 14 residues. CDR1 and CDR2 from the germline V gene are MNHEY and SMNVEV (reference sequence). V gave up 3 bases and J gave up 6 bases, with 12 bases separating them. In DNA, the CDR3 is TGTGCCAGCAGTTTTTCCAGGGATGCTCAGCCCCAGCATTTT. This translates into CASSFSRDAQPQHF.

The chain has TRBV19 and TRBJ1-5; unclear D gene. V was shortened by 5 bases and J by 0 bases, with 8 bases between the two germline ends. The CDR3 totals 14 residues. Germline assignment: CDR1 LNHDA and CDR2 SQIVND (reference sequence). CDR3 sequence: CASSYSNSNQPQHF. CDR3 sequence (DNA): TGTGCCAGTAGTTACAGTAATAGCAATCAGCCCCAGCATTTT.

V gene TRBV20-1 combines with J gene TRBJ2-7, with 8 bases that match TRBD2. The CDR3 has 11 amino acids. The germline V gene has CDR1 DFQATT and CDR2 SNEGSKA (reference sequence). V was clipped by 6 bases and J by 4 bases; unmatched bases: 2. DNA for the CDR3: TGCAGTGCAAGCGGGAGATACGAGCAGTACTTC. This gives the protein CSASGRYEQYF.

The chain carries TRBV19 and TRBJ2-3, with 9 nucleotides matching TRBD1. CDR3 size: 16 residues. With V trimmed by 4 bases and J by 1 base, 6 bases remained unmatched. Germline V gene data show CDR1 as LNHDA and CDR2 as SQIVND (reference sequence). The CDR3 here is CASSTPDRGGTDTQYF. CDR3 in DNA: TGTGCCAGTAGTACGCCGGACAGGGGAGGCACAGATACGCAGTATTTT.

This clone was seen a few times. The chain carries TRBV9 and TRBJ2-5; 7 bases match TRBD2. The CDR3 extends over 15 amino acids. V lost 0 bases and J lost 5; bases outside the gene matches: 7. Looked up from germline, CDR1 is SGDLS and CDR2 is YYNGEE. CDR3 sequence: CASSVAGEGWETQYF. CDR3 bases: TGTGCCAGCAGCGTAGCGGGGGAGGGGTGGGAGACCCAGTACTTC. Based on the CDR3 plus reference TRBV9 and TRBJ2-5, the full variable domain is DSGVTQTPKHLITATGQRVTLRCSPRSGDLSVYWYQQSLDQGLQFLIQYYNGEERAKGNILERFSAQQFPDLHSELNLSSLELGDSALYFCASSVAGEGWETQYFGPGTRLLVL.

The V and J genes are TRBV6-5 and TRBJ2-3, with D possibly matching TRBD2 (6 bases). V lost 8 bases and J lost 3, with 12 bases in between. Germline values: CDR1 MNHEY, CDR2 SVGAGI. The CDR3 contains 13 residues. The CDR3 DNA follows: TGTGCCAGCCTCCCAGCGGGTACAGATACGCAGTATTTT. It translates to CASLPAGTDTQYF.